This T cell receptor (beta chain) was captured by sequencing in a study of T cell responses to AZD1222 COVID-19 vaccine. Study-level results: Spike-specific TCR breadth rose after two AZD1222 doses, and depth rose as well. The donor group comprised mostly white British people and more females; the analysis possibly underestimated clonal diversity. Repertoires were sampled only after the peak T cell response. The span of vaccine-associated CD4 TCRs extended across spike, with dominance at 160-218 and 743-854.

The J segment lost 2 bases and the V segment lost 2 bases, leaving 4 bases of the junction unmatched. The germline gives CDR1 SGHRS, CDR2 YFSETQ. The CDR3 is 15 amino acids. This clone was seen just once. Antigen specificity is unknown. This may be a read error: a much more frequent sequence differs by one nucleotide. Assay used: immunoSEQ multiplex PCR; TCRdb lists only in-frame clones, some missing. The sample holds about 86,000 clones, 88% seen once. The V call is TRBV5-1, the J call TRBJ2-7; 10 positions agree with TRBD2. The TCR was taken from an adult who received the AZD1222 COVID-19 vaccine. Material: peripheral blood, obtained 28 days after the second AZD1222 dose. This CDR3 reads CASSLTSGNTYEQYF. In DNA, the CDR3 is TGCGCCAGCAGCTTAACTAGCGGGAATACCTACGAGCAGTACTTC. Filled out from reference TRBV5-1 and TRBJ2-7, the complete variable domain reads KAGVTQTPRYLIKTRGQQVTLSCSPISGHRSVSWYQQTPGQGLQFLFEYFSETQRNKGNFPGRFSGRQFSNSRSEMNVSTLELGDSALYLCASSLTSGNTYEQYFGPGTRLTVT.